A selection of T cell receptor beta chains follows, all from one sample in a study of cytomegalovirus exposure and HLA in healthy donors. Profiled with immunoSEQ multiplex PCR; TCRdb holds only in-frame clones, not every one. The profile shows about 140,000 clones, 76% of them singletons. Sequenced: PBMCs. The receptors shown here come from a male donor in good health and CMV-seronegative. Both conserved end residues are part of each CDR3. The order of the fields is J gene, V gene, CDR3 protein.

J gene: TRBJ2-3; V gene: TRBV9; CDR3 protein: CASSVSGSWTDTQYF
J gene: TRBJ2-7; V gene: TRBV28; CDR3 protein: CASSRRNRGKSREQYF
J gene: TRBJ2-3; V gene: TRBV10-3; CDR3 protein: CAIRARASGVSSTDTQYF
J gene: TRBJ2-7; V gene: TRBV19; CDR3 protein: CASSNRDSTYEQYF
J gene: TRBJ1-2; V gene: TRBV5-5; CDR3 protein: CASSFVGTGFNGYTF
J gene: TRBJ1-3; V gene: TRBV5-4; CDR3 protein: CASSVTGTGNTIYF
J gene: NA; V gene: TRBV11-1; CDR3 protein: CASNLDRAGEQYF
J gene: TRBJ1-4; V gene: TRBV19; CDR3 protein: CASSIAGEKLFF
J gene: TRBJ2-1; V gene: TRBV20-1; CDR3 protein: CSAGRGPEQFF
J gene: TRBJ1-6; V gene: TRBV30; CDR3 protein: CAWSGTGTASSYNSPLHF
J gene: TRBJ2-5; V gene: TRBV19; CDR3 protein: CASSNGGRGRETQYF
J gene: TRBJ1-1; V gene: TRBV29-1; CDR3 protein: CSVVSVARNTEAFF
J gene: TRBJ1-5; V gene: TRBV27; CDR3 protein: CASSYKGDQPQHF
J gene: TRBJ1-2; V gene: TRBV4-1; CDR3 protein: CASSQEASGYTF